Following are 26 T cell receptor beta chains from one sample sequenced in a study of blood T cell repertoires in COVID-19. Produced via immunoSEQ multiplex PCR; TCRdb's table is partial and in-frame only. Of approximately 210,000 clones in the sample, 70% to 90% were seen once. Sequenced input: peripheral blood. The receptors come from a woman in her forties with acute or convalescent COVID-19.

The chain joins TRBV7-9 to TRBJ2-3; D possibly corresponds to TRBD2 (5 bases). The V and J ends lost 1 base and 0 bases respectively, with 11 bases between them. The germline V gene has CDR1 SEHNR and CDR2 FQNEAQ (reference sequence). CDR3 length equals 16 residues. The CDR3 sequence is CASSLDQEVSTDTQYF. The CDR3 DNA reads TGTGCCAGCAGCTTAGATCAGGAGGTGAGCACAGATACGCAGTATTTT.

This rearrangement joins TRBV6-5 to TRBJ1-1; D perhaps matches TRBD1 (6 bases). Trimming cost V 7 bases and J 10 bases, with 19 bases left between them. There are 13 residues in the CDR3. CDR1 and CDR2 from the germline V gene are MNHEY and SVGAGI. Written as DNA, the CDR3 is TGTGCCAGCAAACCTCCAGGGGAGGGAGGAGCTTTCTTT. This encodes CASKPPGEGGAFF.

The rearrangement uses TRBV6-1 and TRBJ2-7; a possible D gene is TRBD1 (6 bases). Germline V gene lookup returns CDR1 MNHNS and CDR2 SASEGT. CDR3 length: 13 amino acids. The ends were cut back, 2 bases at V and 4 bases at J, with 9 bases in the middle. CDR3 in amino acids: CASSEPQGYEQYV. CDR3 in DNA: TGTGCCAGCAGTGAACCGCAGGGGTACGAGCAGTACGTC.

The genes are TRBV12-3 or TRBV12-4 and TRBJ1-2; D is unresolved. V was pared by 6 bases and J by 8 bases, with 16 bases between. The CDR3 spans 13 residues. The CDR3, as DNA: TGTGCCAGCAGGCCAACCCAGGTTGCGGGCTACACCTTC. Amino acid sequence: CASRPTQVAGYTF.

V is TRBV4-1 and J is TRBJ1-4; D gene uncertain. This CDR3 has 13 residues. With 1 base removed from V and 7 bases from J, the gap between germline ends came to 7 bases. Germline CDR1 and CDR2: MGHRA and YSYEKL. CDR3 residues: CASSQAYVEKLFF. CDR3 nucleotides: TGCGCCAGCAGCCAAGCCTACGTTGAAAAACTGTTTTTT.

This rearrangement joins TRBV12-3 or TRBV12-4 to TRBJ2-5; 12 positions match TRBD2. V shed 6 bases and J 13 bases; nucleotides not matched to a gene: 9. The CDR3 is made up of 13 amino acids. CDR3 residues: CASSRTSGVTRYF. CDR3 sequence (DNA): TGTGCCAGCAGCCGGACTAGCGGGGTTACACGGTACTTC.

This clone was recorded a few times. V and J are TRBV27 and TRBJ2-3; perhaps TRBD2 as D (7 bases). The ends were cut back, 5 bases at V and 6 bases at J, with 24 bases in the middle. The germline V gene has CDR1 MNHEY and CDR2 SMNVEV (reference sequence). The CDR3 has 17 amino acids. The CDR3: CASSPLGRGGGGDTQYF. In nucleotides, the CDR3 is TGTGCCAGCAGTCCCCTCGGCAGGGGAGGGGGAGGGGATACGCAGTATTTT.

The chain uses TRBV9 and TRBJ2-1, with 10 bases lining up with TRBD2. Per germline, CDR1 SGDLS and CDR2 YYNGEE. The CDR3 runs to 17 residues. The junction had 9 bases not matched to a gene; V was cut back by 0 bases and J by 6 bases. CDR3 DNA: TGTGCCAGCAGCGTAGCGGTAGGACTAGCGGTGGCCAATGAGCAGTTCTTC. This encodes CASSVAVGLAVANEQFF.

The chain couples TRBV19 to TRBJ1-1, with no clear D. Germline V gene sequence: CDR1 LNHDA, CDR2 SQIVND (reference sequence). V lost 9 bases and J lost 0, with 20 bases in between. This CDR3 has 16 residues. CDR3 sequence (DNA): TGTGCCAGCCTCCCAAATTCGTATAACATGAACACTGAAGCTTTCTTT. This sequence encodes CASLPNSYNMNTEAFF.

This clone has just a few counts. The chain's CDR3 is CAWRQELGITEAFF. The CDR3 DNA is TGTGCCTGGAGACAGGAGCTAGGTATCACTGAAGCTTTCTTT. The chain has TRBV30 and TRBJ1-1; a weak D match, TRBD1 (5 bases). The length of the CDR3 is 14 residues. The V end was cut by 3 bases, the J end by 4 bases, with 15 bases between. In germline, CDR1 is GTSNPN, CDR2 SVGIG (reference sequence).

For this clone: The sample holds other DNA sequences that translate to the same CDR3. The chain recombines TRBV10-1 with TRBJ2-2; 7 nucleotides line up with TRBD1. Germline lookup yields CDR1 WNHNN and CDR2 SYGVQD (reference sequence). The CDR3 extends over 15 amino acids. Germline trimming cut 2 bases from V and 2 bases from J; bases unmatched to any gene: 2. DNA of the CDR3: TGCGCCAGCAGTGAGGGGACAGCCAACACCGGGGAGCTGTTTTTT. Protein: CASSEGTANTGELFF.

The chain has TRBV28 and TRBJ1-1; TRBD1 is a possible D gene (6 bases). The V end lost 6 bases, the J end lost 11 bases, and 22 bases lay between the germline ends. Germline assignment: CDR1 MDHEN and CDR2 SYDVKM. The CDR3 spans 14 residues. The CDR3 DNA is TGTGCCAGCAGGGGGGCAGGACAGTCGAACGAGGCTTTCTTT. Amino acid sequence: CASRGAGQSNEAFF.

V and J are TRBV18 and TRBJ2-5; D unresolved. Per the germline V gene, CDR1 is KGHSH and CDR2 is LQKENI. The CDR3 extends over 13 amino acids. V dropped 0 bases and J dropped 4 bases, with 6 bases sitting between them. The CDR3 coding sequence is TGTGCCAGCTCACCACCTACCGGAGAGACCCAGTACTTC. Protein sequence: CASSPPTGETQYF. Full variable domain (remainder filled in from reference TRBV18 and TRBJ2-5): NAGVMQNPRHLVRRRGQEARLRCSPMKGHSHVYWYRQLPEEGLKFMVYLQKENIIDESGMPKERFSAEFPKEGPSILRIQQVVRGDSAAYFCASSPPTGETQYFGPGTRLLVL.

This chain uses TRBV6-2 or TRBV6-3 with TRBJ2-7; D not certain. The V end lost 5 bases, the J end lost 4 bases, and 15 bases lay between the germline ends. The V gene's germline CDR1 is MNHEY and CDR2 SVGEGT. The CDR3 has 14 residues. The CDR3 nucleotides read TGTGCCAGCAGTCGACGCCTACCAGGATACGAGCAGTACGTC. Protein product: CASSRRLPGYEQYV.

The chain carries TRBV5-1 and TRBJ1-4; a possible D gene is TRBD1 (6 bases). Trimming took off 3 bases at V and 0 bases at J, with 9 bases between the two ends. The CDR3 loop spans 15 amino acids. Germline values: CDR1 SGHRS, CDR2 YFSETQ. The CDR3 DNA follows: TGCGCCAGCAGCTACGGACAGCCAACTAATGAAAAACTGTTTTTT. Protein: CASSYGQPTNEKLFF.

The V and J genes are TRBV2 and TRBJ1-6; no clear D. The length of the CDR3 is 14 residues. V lost 3 bases, J lost 5 bases, and 8 bases lay in between. The germline CDR1 and CDR2 sequences are SNHLY and FYNNEI. CDR3 bases: TGTGCCAGCAGTGAGCAGACAAATAATTCACCCCTCCACTTT. This encodes CASSEQTNNSPLHF.

The chain combines TRBV10-2 with TRBJ2-3; 11 nucleotides align to TRBD2. The germline V gene has CDR1 WSHSY and CDR2 SAAADI. The CDR3 length is 19 residues. Germline trimming cut 3 bases from V and 1 base from J; bases unmatched to any gene: 12. Here the CDR3 DNA reads TGCGCCAGCAGTGATGTGGCGTCTAGCGGGGGGTATCGCACAGATACGCAGTATTTT. Its protein is CASSDVASSGGYRTDTQYF.

This chain joins TRBV5-1 and TRBJ2-3; D perhaps matches TRBD2 (6 bases). The V gene lost 2 bases and the J gene lost 1 base, with 14 bases spanning the gap. The CDR3 consists of 16 residues. The germline V gene has CDR1 SGHRS and CDR2 YFSETQ. The CDR3 region has the DNA TGCGCCAGCAGCTTAGGGCGGGGTGGTGGCACAGATACGCAGTATTTT. Translating it yields CASSLGRGGGTDTQYF.

The chain couples TRBV24-1 to TRBJ1-4, with 11 nucleotides matching TRBD1. CDR1 is KGHDR and CDR2 is SFDVKD in the germline V gene. The CDR3 length is 15 residues. V gave up 6 bases and J gave up 8 bases; unmatched junction bases: 7. This CDR3 reads CATSNWDRGEEKLFF. CDR3 sequence (DNA): TGTGCCACCAGTAACTGGGACAGGGGGGAAGAAAAACTGTTTTTT.

The chain has TRBV21-1 and TRBJ1-4; TRBD1 is the table's D call and was not checked against the DNA. TRBV21-1 is assigned pseudogene status. This CDR3 is 15 amino acids long. In DNA form, the CDR3 reads TGTGCCAGCAGCAACAGGACAGGCCCCTTTGAAAAACTGTTTTTT. Its translation: CASSNRTGPFEKLFF.

V gene TRBV30 combines with J gene TRBJ1-3; 8 bases are shared with TRBD1. The J segment lost 2 bases and the V segment lost 4 bases, leaving 4 bases of the junction unmatched. Germline lookup yields CDR1 GTSNPN and CDR2 SVGIG (reference sequence). This CDR3 spans 14 amino acids. The chain's CDR3 is CAWTRTGTGNTIYF. The CDR3 DNA is TGTGCCTGGACTAGGACAGGGACTGGAAACACCATATATTTT.

The chain is built from TRBV2 and TRBJ1-2, with unresolved D. The CDR3 consists of 13 residues. V was shortened by 3 bases and J by 4 bases, with 9 bases between the two germline ends. Germline V CDR1 and CDR2: SNHLY, FYNNEI. The CDR3 protein is CASSDRRSYGYTF. CDR3 nucleotide sequence: TGTGCCAGCAGTGATCGACGGAGCTATGGCTACACCTTC.

A note on this clone: One end of the junction fails to match germline, which may point to a read error. Other DNA sequences in the same sample also yield this CDR3. V usage is TRBV10-3 and J usage is TRBJ1-2; D is possibly TRBD1 (6 bases). This CDR3 is 18 amino acids long. Germline V CDR1 and CDR2: ENHRY, SYGVKD. CDR3 nucleotide sequence: TGTGCCACCCAAGGGGGGGGTCTCCAGGGCCATCCTAACTATGGTTACACCTTC. As protein: CATQGGGLQGHPNYGYTF.

The chain recombines TRBV27 with TRBJ1-1; no firm D call. The CDR3 is 13 amino acids. The V end was cut by 9 bases, the J end by 5 bases, with 16 bases between. CDR1 MNHEY and CDR2 SMNVEV come from the germline V gene (reference sequence). CDR3 loop: CASQDSFGTEAFF. For the CDR3, the DNA is TGTGCCAGTCAGGACTCCTTTGGAACTGAAGCTTTCTTT.

The V and J genes are TRBV7-3 and TRBJ2-3; 8 bases map to TRBD2. Germline-derived CDR1 and CDR2 are SGHTA and FQGTGA. CDR3 size: 13 residues. The V segment lost 5 bases and the J segment 4 bases; nucleotides outside the gene matches: 2. CDR3 residues: CASSKTSADTQYF. CDR3 DNA: TGTGCCAGCAGCAAGACTAGCGCAGATACGCAGTATTTT.

The chain employs TRBV24-1 and TRBJ2-7; 8 bases fit TRBD1. Germline-derived CDR1 and CDR2 are KGHDR and SFDVKD. V was clipped by 9 bases and J by 8 bases; unmatched bases: 17. This CDR3 has 15 amino acids. CDR3 sequence (DNA): TGTGCCACCCCTGGTAGGACAGGGCACCCTACGCAGCAGTACGTC. Its protein is CATPGRTGHPTQQYV.